The 8 T cell receptor beta chains given below trace back to one sample, sequenced in a study of radiation and T cells in renal cell carcinoma. The data were produced by immunoSEQ multiplex PCR, yet TCRdb's version contains in-frame clones alone and is incomplete. The sample consists of 140,000 to 150,000 clones, roughly 90% of them appearing once. Described time point: baseline pretreatment blood. Specified treatment: 15 Gy SBRT to primary tumor, nephrectomy 4 weeks later. Source: blood, taken from a patient whose treatment included radiotherapy and nephrectomy. The receptors shown here come from a woman in her 70s with renal cell carcinoma.

V usage is TRBV5-8 and J usage is TRBJ1-5; D unclear. CDR3 length: 16 residues. Germline V gene lookup returns CDR1 SGHTS and CDR2 YDEGEE. V was trimmed by 0 bases and J by 0 bases, leaving 10 bases between them. Here the CDR3 reads CASSLGVAYSNQPQHF. Here the CDR3 DNA reads TGTGCCAGCAGCTTGGGGGTGGCTTATAGCAATCAGCCCCAGCATTTT. Complete variable domain (other parts from reference TRBV5-8 and TRBJ1-5): EAGVTQSPTHLIKTRGQQATLRCSPISGHTSVYWYQQALGLGLQFLLWYDEGEERNRGNFPPRFSGRQFPNYSSELNVNALELEDSALYLCASSLGVAYSNQPQHFGDGTRLSIL.

V is TRBV27 and J is TRBJ2-3; 13 bases agree with TRBD2. The V gene end was trimmed by 5 bases and the J gene end by 2 bases; junction bases not matched to a gene: 4. The length of the CDR3 is 16 residues. Germline V gene sequence: CDR1 MNHEY, CDR2 SMNVEV (reference sequence). CDR3 amino acids: CASSQTSGGLTDTQYF. CDR3 coding DNA: TGTGCCAGCAGTCAGACTAGCGGGGGGCTCACAGATACGCAGTATTTT.

The chain has TRBV9 and TRBJ2-1; TRBD2 agrees at 8 bases. V lost 4 bases to trimming and J lost 5 bases; unmatched junction nucleotides: 14. Germline V gene data show CDR1 as SGDLS and CDR2 as YYNGEE. The CDR3 consists of 17 residues. CDR3: CASSPRGVRGGDNEQFF. The DNA of the CDR3 is TGTGCCAGCAGCCCGCGGGGGGTCAGAGGCGGCGACAATGAGCAGTTCTTC. The full variable domain, its missing parts supplied by reference TRBV9 and TRBJ2-1, is DSGVTQTPKHLITATGQRVTLRCSPRSGDLSVYWYQQSLDQGLQFLIQYYNGEERAKGNILERFSAQQFPDLHSELNLSSLELGDSALYFCASSPRGVRGGDNEQFFGPGTRLTVL.

The chain combines TRBV7-8 with TRBJ1-6; 9 bases are shared with TRBD1. CDR3 length: 17 residues. V dropped 6 bases and J dropped 5; count of bases not matched to a gene: 11. Looked up from germline, CDR1 is SGHVS and CDR2 is FQNEAQ. This chain's CDR3 is CASSPSPGQGNNSPLHF. The CDR3 DNA is TGTGCCAGCAGTCCGTCGCCGGGACAGGGCAATAATTCACCCCTCCACTTT.

The chain carries TRBV27 and TRBJ2-2; D may be TRBD1 (6 bases). The V gene lost 1 base and the J gene lost 4 bases, with 10 bases spanning the gap. The CDR3 runs to 15 residues. Germline CDR1 and CDR2: MNHEY and SMNVEV (reference sequence). CDR3 coding DNA: TGTGCCAGCAGTTTATTGGCCAGGGGCACCGGGGAGCTGTTTTTT. This sequence encodes CASSLLARGTGELFF.

This sequence joins TRBV15 and TRBJ1-2; D gene ambiguous. The CDR3 covers 13 residues. Between the trimmed V and J ends, which lost 5 bases and 3 bases, there was a span of 10 bases. Germline-derived CDR1 and CDR2 are LNHNV and YYDKDF (reference sequence). CDR3 in DNA: TGTGCCACCAGCCCTGATAAGGACTATGGCTACACCTTC. Its translation: CATSPDKDYGYTF.

The chain has TRBV19 and TRBJ1-6; D is uncertain. Deletions cut 3 bases from V and 4 bases from J, with 10 bases between. Germline CDR1 is LNHDA and CDR2 is SQIVND (reference sequence). This CDR3 region has 15 residues. CDR3 region: CASSIILDYNSPLHF. The CDR3 nucleotides are TGTGCCAGTAGTATTATTCTGGATTATAATTCACCCCTCCACTTT.

The chain links TRBV13 to TRBJ2-7; D unresolved. V shed 1 base and J shed 3 bases, with 4 bases lying between them. Germline V gene sequence: CDR1 PRHDT, CDR2 FYEKMQ (reference sequence). The CDR3 runs to 12 residues. The CDR3 spells CASSLVRYEQYF. DNA for the CDR3: TGTGCCAGCAGCTTAGTCCGCTACGAGCAGTACTTC. Based on the CDR3 plus reference TRBV13 and TRBJ2-7, the full variable domain is AAGVIQSPRHLIKEKRETATLKCYPIPRHDTVYWYQQGPGQDPQFLISFYEKMQSDKGSIPDRFSAQQFSDYHSELNMSSLELGDSALYFCASSLVRYEQYFGPGTRLTVT.